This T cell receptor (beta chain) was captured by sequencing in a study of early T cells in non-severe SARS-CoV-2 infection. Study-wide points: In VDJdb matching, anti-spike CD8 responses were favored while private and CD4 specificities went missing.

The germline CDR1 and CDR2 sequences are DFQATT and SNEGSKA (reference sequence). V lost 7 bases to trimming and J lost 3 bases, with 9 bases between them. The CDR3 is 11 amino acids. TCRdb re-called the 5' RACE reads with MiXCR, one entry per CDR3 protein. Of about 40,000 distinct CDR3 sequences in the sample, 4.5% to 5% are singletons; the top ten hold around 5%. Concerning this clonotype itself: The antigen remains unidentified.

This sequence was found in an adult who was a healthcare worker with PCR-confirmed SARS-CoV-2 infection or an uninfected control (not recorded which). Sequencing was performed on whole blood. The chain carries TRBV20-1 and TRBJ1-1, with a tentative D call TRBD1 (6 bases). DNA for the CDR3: TGCAGTGTTGCAGGGGACACTGAAGCTTTCTTT. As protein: CSVAGDTEAFF.